This entry lists 23 T cell receptor beta chains sequenced from one sample in a study of T cells after yellow fever vaccination. TCRdb ran MiXCR on the 5' RACE reads and lists one entry per CDR3 protein. The sample carries approximately 120,000 distinct CDR3 sequences, roughly 15% recorded once. The source material was CD8+ T cells sorted from PBMCs, sampled 5 days after the yellow fever booster vaccination. The source is a man aged 18 to 35 who received the YFV17D yellow fever vaccine.

This clonotype was recorded many times. This sequence joins TRBV4-2 and TRBJ2-4; the match to TRBD2 covers 8 bases. The CDR3 loop spans 13 amino acids. V shed 4 bases and J 16 bases; nucleotides not matched to a gene: 12. Germline V CDR1 and CDR2: LGHNA, YNFKEQ. The CDR3, as DNA: TGTGCCAGCAGCCCGGGGACTAGTGGAATAATATACTTC. Translating gives CASSPGTSGIIYF.

There are a few counts of this clonotype. The rearrangement links TRBV19 to TRBJ1-2; no clear D gene. The germline V and J ends were trimmed by 4 bases and 4 bases, with 22 bases remaining between them. Per germline, CDR1 LNHDA and CDR2 SQIVND (reference sequence). CDR3 length: 17 residues. CDR3 coding DNA: TGTGCCAGTAGTACCCGGCCGGGCCCGCTTTTGCTCTATGGCTACACCTTC. It translates to CASSTRPGPLLLYGYTF.

CDR3 DNA: TGTGCCAGCAGCCCCAATGTCCAGGGAGAGACCCAGTACTTC. Its protein is CASSPNVQGETQYF. The chain joins TRBV5-6 to TRBJ2-5; the D gene is possibly TRBD1 (5 bases). Per the germline V gene, CDR1 is SGHDT and CDR2 is YYEEEE. The CDR3 has 14 amino acids. V lost 4 bases to trimming and J lost 4 bases, with 14 bases between them.

There are a few counts of this clonotype. The genes are TRBV6-5 and TRBJ1-1, with D perhaps TRBD1 (5 bases). This CDR3 has 13 amino acids. CDR1 MNHEY and CDR2 SVGAGI come from the germline V gene. Trimming shortened V by 4 bases and J by 6 bases, and 12 bases separated the two germline ends. Here the CDR3 reads CASSFGGMAEAFF. Written as DNA, the CDR3 is TGTGCCAGCAGTTTTGGGGGTATGGCTGAAGCTTTCTTT.

This clonotype came up a few times. The chain has TRBV12-3 or TRBV12-4 and TRBJ2-3, with 8 positions matching TRBD1. The CDR3 length is 16 residues. Trimming cost V 4 bases and J 4 bases; bases outside gene matches: 10. The CDR3 DNA reads TGTGCCAGCAGTTGGGGAACTAGCAGGGGGCCAGATACGCAGTATTTT. Translated, it gives CASSWGTSRGPDTQYF.

This clonotype has more than one count but fewer than ten. The chain recombines TRBV6-2 or TRBV6-3 with TRBJ1-5; D gene unclear. This CDR3 is built from 13 residues. V gave up 2 bases and J gave up 7 bases, with 9 bases separating them. CDR1 and CDR2 from the germline V gene are MNHEY and SVGEGT. CDR3 loop: CASSYKGGQPQHF. The DNA of the CDR3 is TGTGCCAGCAGTTACAAGGGAGGCCAGCCCCAGCATTTT.

This clonotype was counted a few times. The rearrangement links TRBV11-1 to TRBJ2-6; D is ambiguous. V shed 2 bases and J shed 4 bases, with 18 bases lying between them. Germline CDR1 reads SGHAT; CDR2 reads FQDESV (reference sequence). This CDR3 has 18 residues. DNA for the CDR3: TGTGCCAGCAGCTTAAGCCAGGTGACAATTGTAGGGGCCAACGTCCTGACTTTC. Protein product: CASSLSQVTIVGANVLTF.

The chain uses TRBV9 and TRBJ2-1, with D perhaps given as TRBD1 or TRBD2 (5 bases each). Trimming left V 0 bases short and J 8 bases short, with 15 bases between. Germline CDR1 SGDLS, CDR2 YYNGEE. There are 15 residues in the CDR3. The CDR3 DNA follows: TGTGCCAGCAGCGTAGCCACAGCTCGGGGCGATGAGCAGTTCTTC. Residues: CASSVATARGDEQFF.

The chain employs TRBV29-1 and TRBJ1-1, with D hard to call. Looked up from germline, CDR1 is SQVTM and CDR2 is ANQGSEA. Between the trimmed V and J ends, which lost 6 bases and 4 bases, there was a span of 18 bases. This CDR3 comprises 14 residues. CDR3: CSVDPPGVGTEAFF. CDR3 in DNA: TGCAGCGTGGACCCGCCGGGTGTCGGCACTGAAGCTTTCTTT.

This clonotype was counted only a few times. The V and J genes are TRBV7-3 and TRBJ2-3; D tentatively fits TRBD1 or TRBD2 (5 bases each). In germline, CDR1 is SGHTA, CDR2 FQGTGA. The CDR3 loop spans 14 amino acids. Trimming left V 0 bases short and J 4 bases short, with 8 bases between. The CDR3 DNA reads TGTGCCAGCAGCTTAACGGGACGAGCAGATACGCAGTATTTT. This sequence encodes CASSLTGRADTQYF.

This clonotype was picked up a small number of times. This chain connects TRBV4-1 to TRBJ2-7; the D is unclear. Germline V CDR1 and CDR2: MGHRA, YSYEKL. CDR3 size: 15 residues. The V and J ends lost 4 bases and 2 bases respectively, with 15 bases between them. The CDR3 bases are TGCGCCAGCAGCCCCCGGGCGGCGGCAGCCTACGAGCAGTACTTC. Translating it yields CASSPRAAAAYEQYF.

Only one count was recorded for this clonotype. This chain connects TRBV11-2 to TRBJ1-5, with D hard to call. Between the trimmed V and J ends, which lost 1 base and 4 bases, there was a span of 11 bases. CDR1 is SGHAT, CDR2 FQNNGV, per germline. The CDR3 contains 15 residues. CDR3 residues: CASSLGQRENQPQHF. In DNA form, the CDR3 reads TGTGCCAGCAGCTTAGGGCAGAGGGAGAATCAGCCCCAGCATTTT.

The gene calls are TRBV9 and TRBJ2-3; 7 nucleotides match TRBD2. This CDR3 has 18 residues. Germline CDR1 reads SGDLS; CDR2 reads YYNGEE. V lost 4 bases to trimming and J lost 0 bases; unmatched junction nucleotides: 14. For the CDR3, the DNA is TGTGCCAGCAGCCTTACCGGGACTAAGTTGTACAGCACAGATACGCAGTATTTT. This encodes CASSLTGTKLYSTDTQYF. Full variable domain (rest looked up from reference TRBV9 and TRBJ2-3): DSGVTQTPKHLITATGQRVTLRCSPRSGDLSVYWYQQSLDQGLQFLIQYYNGEERAKGNILERFSAQQFPDLHSELNLSSLELGDSALYFCASSLTGTKLYSTDTQYFGPGTRLTVL.

The rearrangement uses TRBV2 and TRBJ2-1; D gene unclear. V lost 4 bases to trimming and J lost 2 bases, with 9 bases between them. The germline gives CDR1 SNHLY, CDR2 FYNNEI. This CDR3 contains 14 residues. The CDR3 spells CASSGPSAYNEQFF. The CDR3 DNA follows: TGTGCCAGCAGTGGGCCATCCGCCTACAATGAGCAGTTCTTC.

This clonotype was counted between two and nine times. The chain couples TRBV28 to TRBJ2-1, with 9 bases identical to TRBD2. The CDR3 contains 17 residues. Germline V gene data show CDR1 as MDHEN and CDR2 as SYDVKM. V was pared by 2 bases and J by 5 bases, with 10 bases of the junction left unmatched. CDR3 sequence: CASSLERGAPFNNEQFF. Here the CDR3 DNA reads TGTGCCAGCAGTTTAGAGCGGGGGGCTCCCTTCAACAATGAGCAGTTCTTC.

The sample holds a few counts of this clonotype. V gene TRBV4-1 combines with J gene TRBJ2-1; 10 nucleotides align to TRBD2. CDR1 and CDR2 (germline): MGHRA, YSYEKL. V was clipped by 7 bases and J by 6 bases; unmatched bases: 9. This CDR3 is built from 15 residues. As DNA, the CDR3 is TGCGCCAGCATGGGAAGCGGGGGGGCGGGCAATGAGCAGTTCTTC. Residues: CASMGSGGAGNEQFF.

Only a few counts were recorded for this clonotype. This chain uses TRBV15 with TRBJ2-7; no definite D call. Germline CDR1 LNHNV, CDR2 YYDKDF (reference sequence). V was cut by 0 bases and J by 1 base, with 4 bases left in between. This CDR3 is built from 13 residues. CDR3 residues: CATSRERSYEQYF. The CDR3 nucleotides read TGTGCCACCAGCAGAGAACGGTCCTACGAGCAGTACTTC.

This clonotype occurred a few times. The chain carries TRBV9 and TRBJ2-1; maybe TRBD1 (6 bases). V was clipped by 2 bases and J by 7 bases, with 16 bases between them. CDR1 is SGDLS, CDR2 YYNGEE, per germline. This CDR3 has 15 residues. CDR3 DNA sequence: TGTGCCAGCAGCGTCAGGGGAAACCGAGGGAATGAGCAGTTCTTC. Protein product: CASSVRGNRGNEQFF.

This clonotype occurred a few times. J is TRBJ2-3 and V is TRBV7-6; possibly TRBD2 for D (5 bases). Trimming took off 4 bases at V and 3 bases at J, with 11 bases between the two ends. This CDR3 has 14 amino acids. Germline CDR1 and CDR2: SGHVS and FNYEAQ. CDR3 loop: CASSSLGETDTQYF. Here the CDR3 DNA reads TGTGCCAGCAGCTCTCTCGGGGAAACAGATACGCAGTATTTT.

The CDR3 nucleotides are TGTGCCAGCAGTTCGACCCTCGGGGCCAACGTCCTGACTTTC. It codes for CASSSTLGANVLTF. V gene TRBV12-3 or TRBV12-4 combines with J gene TRBJ2-6; D is uncertain. The V gene lost 4 bases and the J gene lost 4 bases, with 8 bases spanning the gap. The CDR3 totals 14 residues.

This clonotype has a handful of counts. The genes are TRBV7-8 and TRBJ1-5; 8 nucleotides line up with TRBD1. V trimming: 6 bases; J trimming: 4 bases; junction bases outside the gene matches: 8. Germline V gives CDR1 SGHVS, CDR2 FQNEAQ. The CDR3 consists of 15 residues. The CDR3 loop is CASRPDRGQNQPQHF. CDR3 nucleotides: TGTGCCAGCAGGCCCGACAGGGGACAGAATCAGCCCCAGCATTTT.

This clonotype occurred a few times. This chain connects TRBV5-1 to TRBJ2-1; 7 bases agree with TRBD2. The V segment lost 1 base and the J segment 4 bases; nucleotides outside the gene matches: 8. This CDR3 is 16 amino acids long. CDR1 is SGHRS, CDR2 YFSETQ, per germline. The CDR3 region has the DNA TGCGCCAGCAGCTTGTTTCCCAGCGGGGATTACAATGAGCAGTTCTTC. Protein product: CASSLFPSGDYNEQFF.

This clonotype came up a few times. V usage is TRBV6-1 and J usage is TRBJ2-7; tentatively, D is TRBD1 or TRBD2 (6 bases each). V was pared by 7 bases and J by 6 bases, with 16 bases between. The length of the CDR3 is 13 residues. The V gene's germline CDR1 is MNHNS and CDR2 SASEGT. CDR3 sequence reads: CASMRGELGEQYV. In nucleotides, the CDR3 is TGTGCCAGCATGAGGGGGGAATTGGGCGAGCAGTACGTC.